The sequence of this TCR beta chain was determined in a study of cytomegalovirus exposure and HLA in healthy donors. About this clone itself: The target antigen is unknown.

Study-level results: CMV serostatus was the only immune exposure information that was available. It was in a later analysis that TCR association rates were seen to vary by HLA locus, highest for DRB1 and lowest for HLA-C. Later examination showed HLA-associated TCR beta chains had greater clonal expansion than equally common others. Excluded: some indistinguishable V segments such as TRBV6-2 and TRBV6-3.

Vbeta (60) and Jbeta (13) primers were used in the PCR. Some clones are missing from TCRdb's copy, which holds only in-frame ones; the method was immunoSEQ multiplex PCR. The sample includes roughly 130,000 clones, around 82% of them seen just once. CDR1 and CDR2 (germline): MNHNY, SVGAGI (reference sequence). This CDR3 is built from 13 residues. V gave up 6 bases and J gave up 1 base; unmatched junction bases: 2. The sequenced sample was PBMCs. The V and J genes are TRBV6-6 and TRBJ2-7; the match to TRBD1 covers 8 bases. The TCR was taken from a male donor in good health and CMV-seropositive. The CDR3 nucleotides are TGTGCCAGCAGGGACAGGGAATCCTACGAGCAGTACTTC. This encodes CASRDRESYEQYF.